The 28 T cell receptor beta chains below all came from one sample that was sequenced in a study of CD8+ T cells in alopecia areata (dated by TCRdb to the late 2010s). The library was generated by the immunoSEQ multiplex PCR assay. For TCR sequencing, RNA was extracted from every sample and reverse transcribed into cDNA to serve as template. The table was pulled from immuneACCESS by TCRdb, which kept in-frame rearrangements only. Such tables lose some clones; where checked, under half of the loss comes from unresolved V genes, and the rest has no known cause. The sample records around 160,000 clones, about 60% of which are singletons. Together, the top ten hold 14% of the sample. The intended sense of this specimen's time point label: roughly 24 weeks on oral tofacitinib. The treatment or condition label, as the study defines it: oral pan-JAK inhibitor, 5-10 mg twice daily. The sample here was CD4+ T cells sorted from blood, taken at week 24, from a patient treated with tofacitinib. These receptors all stem from a human donor with alopecia areata.

This rearrangement joins TRBV29-1 to TRBJ2-2; D assignment may be TRBD1 or TRBD2 (6 bases each). From germline, CDR1 is SQVTM and CDR2 ANQGSEA. Trimming took 3 bases from V and 7 from J, leaving 12 bases between them. The CDR3 has 13 amino acids. As DNA, the CDR3 is TGCAGCGTTGATCGGGGGCGGAACGGGGAGCTGTTTTTT. Residues: CSVDRGRNGELFF.

This rearrangement joins TRBV29-1 to TRBJ2-7; 9 positions agree with TRBD1. J gave up 0 bases and V 7 bases, and 7 bases lay outside the gene matches. CDR1 SQVTM and CDR2 ANQGSEA come from the germline V gene. The CDR3 sequence is 14 residues long. The CDR3 bases are TGCAGCGCCGACACAGGGGGCAGCTCCTACGAGCAGTACTTC. Protein: CSADTGGSSYEQYF.

This chain connects TRBV6-6 to TRBJ2-2; D remains unclear. Germline assignment: CDR1 MNHNY and CDR2 SVGAGI (reference sequence). V was clipped by 4 bases and J by 6 bases, with 9 bases between them. CDR3 length: 13 residues. The chain's CDR3 is CASSFLGSGELFF. The CDR3 DNA is TGTGCCAGCAGTTTCTTGGGGTCCGGGGAGCTGTTTTTT.

The table lists this clone with a few counts. This chain links TRBV7-9 with TRBJ2-1; 13 bases fit TRBD2. Trimming removed 5 bases from V and 8 bases from J; junction bases left unmatched: 6. This CDR3 is built from 15 residues. CDR1 is SEHNR and CDR2 is FQNEAQ in the germline V gene (reference sequence). DNA of the CDR3: TGTGCCAGCAGCACTACTAGCGGGGGGGCCTATGAGCAGTTCTTC. This codes for CASSTTSGGAYEQFF.

The rearrangement links TRBV5-6 to TRBJ2-5; no reliable D call. Germline CDR1 and CDR2: SGHDT and YYEEEE. This CDR3 contains 14 residues. V was trimmed by 6 bases and J by 5 bases, leaving 17 bases between them. The CDR3 DNA follows: TGTGCCAGCAATTTGTGGCGTAGTAGGGAGACCCAGTACTTC. Protein product: CASNLWRSRETQYF.

V gene TRBV29-1 combines with J gene TRBJ2-6, with D perhaps TRBD1 or TRBD2 (6 bases each). CDR1 and CDR2 (germline): SQVTM, ANQGSEA. V dropped 7 bases and J dropped 9 bases, with 16 bases sitting between them. The CDR3 is made up of 13 amino acids. CDR3 region: CSARGQYNNVLTF. CDR3 sequence (DNA): TGCAGCGCTCGGGGGCAGTACAACAACGTCCTGACTTTC.

There are a few counts of this clone. The chain employs TRBV9 and TRBJ1-2; D gene ambiguous. Looked up from germline, CDR1 is SGDLS and CDR2 is YYNGEE. This CDR3 has 14 residues. Between the trimmed V and J ends, which lost 2 bases and 4 bases, there was a span of 12 bases. This CDR3 reads CASSVQSELYGYTF. The CDR3 region has the DNA TGTGCCAGCAGCGTTCAGTCAGAGCTCTATGGCTACACCTTC.

The genes are TRBV7-9 and TRBJ1-1; no firm D call. The germline gives CDR1 SEHNR, CDR2 FQNEAQ (reference sequence). The length of the CDR3 is 13 residues. Trimming stripped 4 bases from V and 5 bases from J, with 11 bases between. The CDR3 spells CASSSQTETEAFF. The CDR3 nucleotides are TGTGCCAGCAGCTCCCAGACGGAAACTGAAGCTTTCTTT.

The chain couples TRBV29-1 to TRBJ2-7; possible D gene TRBD1, 5 bases. The V and J ends lost 4 bases and 3 bases respectively, with 13 bases between them. The germline CDR1 and CDR2 sequences are SQVTM and ANQGSEA. The CDR3 has 13 amino acids. Here the CDR3 reads CSVVGSGIYEQYF. Written as DNA, the CDR3 is TGCAGCGTTGTTGGATCAGGGATCTACGAGCAGTACTTC.

The genes are TRBV4-1 and TRBJ2-5; D is ambiguous. This CDR3 spans 15 amino acids. Germline V gene data show CDR1 as MGHRA and CDR2 as YSYEKL. The V end lost 0 bases, the J end lost 5 bases, and 13 bases lay between the germline ends. The CDR3 DNA reads TGCGCCAGCAGCCAAGACGGACGGAACGGGGAGACCCAGTACTTC. Translation: CASSQDGRNGETQYF.

V is TRBV11-2 and J is TRBJ2-5; unclear D gene. Germline V gene lookup returns CDR1 SGHAT and CDR2 FQNNGV. V was cut by 1 base and J by 5 bases, with 5 bases left in between. This CDR3 region has 12 residues. The CDR3 DNA follows: TGTGCCAGCAGCTTAGTACGGGAGACCCAGTACTTC. Its translation: CASSLVRETQYF.

This rearrangement joins TRBV2 to TRBJ1-2; 8 nucleotides line up with TRBD1. The CDR3 contains 12 residues. The trim removed 11 bases at V and 5 bases at J, leaving 7 bases unmatched. Germline assignment: CDR1 SNHLY and CDR2 FYNNEI. CDR3 in amino acids: CAGTGQEYGYTF. The CDR3 coding sequence is TGTGCCGGTACGGGACAGGAATATGGCTACACCTTC.

This rearrangement joins TRBV30 to TRBJ2-3; D may match TRBD1 or TRBD2 (6 bases each). Germline CDR1 is GTSNPN and CDR2 is SVGIG (reference sequence). Between the trimmed V and J ends, which lost 4 bases and 4 bases, there was a span of 15 bases. The CDR3 is 14 amino acids. The CDR3 nucleotides read TGTGCCTGGATTTCGGGGGCGGGTCCAGATACGCAGTATTTT. Translation gives CAWISGAGPDTQYF.

The chain recombines TRBV27 with TRBJ1-6; 9 bases line up with TRBD1. This CDR3 has 15 residues. After removal of 6 bases from V and 5 bases from J, the junction contained 5 bases not matched to a gene. CDR1 is MNHEY and CDR2 is SMNVEV in the germline V gene (reference sequence). The CDR3 sequence: CASRRTGENNSPLHF. For the CDR3, the DNA is TGTGCCAGCAGGCGGACAGGGGAAAATAATTCACCCCTCCACTTT.

The V call is TRBV6-6, the J call TRBJ2-7; weak D call: TRBD2 (6 bases). There are 16 residues in the CDR3. Trimming left V 0 bases short and J 5 bases short, with 17 bases between. The germline V gene has CDR1 MNHNY and CDR2 SVGAGI (reference sequence). As DNA, the CDR3 is TGTGCCAGCAGTTACTCAGTGGCAACGTGGGGGGACGAGCAGTACTTC. Protein product: CASSYSVATWGDEQYF.

The gene calls are TRBV30 and TRBJ2-1; 7 bases map to TRBD2. This CDR3 region has 17 residues. Trimming took 0 bases from V and 2 from J; bases not matched to a gene: 10. Germline loops: CDR1 GTSNPN, CDR2 SVGIG (reference sequence). CDR3 bases: TGTGCCTGGAGTGTAAGATGGGCTAGCGGTACCTACAATGAGCAGTTCTTC. Amino acid sequence: CAWSVRWASGTYNEQFF.

The chain employs TRBV4-3 and TRBJ1-1; D is perhaps TRBD1 (6 bases). Germline CDR1 is LGHNA and CDR2 is YSLEER. The CDR3 totals 15 residues. V lost 0 bases, J lost 1 base, and 9 bases lay in between. CDR3 sequence reads: CASSQEGAQNTEAFF. As DNA, the CDR3 is TGCGCCAGCAGCCAAGAGGGGGCCCAGAACACTGAAGCTTTCTTT.

The chain combines TRBV6-5 with TRBJ2-7; D is unresolved. The CDR3 runs 14 residues. Trimming cost V 6 bases and J 6 bases, with 18 bases left between them. Germline CDR1 and CDR2: MNHEY and SVGAGI. The CDR3 region is CASSKRPTDGEQYF. In nucleotides, the CDR3 is TGTGCCAGCAGCAAACGGCCGACGGACGGCGAGCAGTACTTC.

This clone showed up just a few times. The V and J genes are TRBV30 and TRBJ1-4, with D hard to call. Trimming took off 2 bases at V and 7 bases at J, with 14 bases between the two ends. This CDR3 has 14 amino acids. CDR1 and CDR2 from the germline V gene are GTSNPN and SVGIG (reference sequence). The DNA of the CDR3 is TGTGCCTGGAGTTTCGGGTCTGGAGGTGAAAAACTGTTTTTT. Encoded protein: CAWSFGSGGEKLFF.

CDR3 loop: CSVATATYGYTF. DNA for the CDR3: TGCAGCGTGGCGACAGCAACCTATGGCTACACCTTC. The chain is built from TRBV29-1 and TRBJ1-2; tentative D call: TRBD1 (5 bases). Germline V lookup: CDR1 SQVTM, CDR2 ANQGSEA. The CDR3 has 12 residues. V was trimmed by 6 bases and J by 4 bases, leaving 12 bases between them.

This sequence joins TRBV29-1 and TRBJ1-1; D is perhaps TRBD1 (6 bases). CDR1 is SQVTM and CDR2 is ANQGSEA in the germline V gene. The CDR3 runs 13 residues. V was cut by 7 bases and J by 2 bases, with 14 bases left in between. The CDR3 bases are TGCAGCGGGACAGACTACTTAAACACTGAAGCTTTCTTT. Encoded protein: CSGTDYLNTEAFF.

The chain carries TRBV29-1 and TRBJ1-4; tentative D call: TRBD1 (6 bases). The CDR3 loop spans 13 amino acids. The V end was cut by 4 bases, the J end by 5 bases, with 11 bases between. Germline assignment: CDR1 SQVTM and CDR2 ANQGSEA. The DNA for the CDR3 is TGCAGCGTTGTTGGGCAGGGGAATGAAAAACTGTTTTTT. It is translated as CSVVGQGNEKLFF.

This rearrangement joins TRBV29-1 to TRBJ1-1; 7 positions match TRBD1. Germline CDR1 and CDR2: SQVTM and ANQGSEA. The CDR3 sequence is 13 residues long. J was trimmed by 9 bases and V by 3 bases; bases with no gene match: 10. CDR3 sequence (DNA): TGCAGCGTTGATGGGTCGCAGGGGGAGAAAGCTTTCTTT. It translates to CSVDGSQGEKAFF.

The gene calls are TRBV30 and TRBJ2-1; TRBD1 or TRBD2 may be the D gene (6 bases each). The CDR3 sequence is 16 residues long. Germline V gives CDR1 GTSNPN, CDR2 SVGIG (reference sequence). The CDR3 is CAEGDGGPATHNEQFF. The CDR3 region has the DNA TGTGCAGAAGGAGACGGGGGCCCCGCAACCCACAATGAGCAGTTCTTC.

The chain has TRBV9 and TRBJ1-2; no firm D call. Between the trimmed V and J ends, which lost 4 bases and 8 bases, there was a span of 15 bases. The CDR3 is made up of 13 amino acids. Per germline, CDR1 SGDLS and CDR2 YYNGEE. The CDR3 loop reads CASSQRELRGYTF. The DNA of the CDR3 is TGTGCCAGCAGCCAACGGGAGTTGCGGGGCTACACCTTC.

The chain combines TRBV4-2 with TRBJ1-2, with D maybe TRBD1 (5 bases). V was trimmed by 4 bases and J by 4 bases, leaving 13 bases between them. Germline-derived CDR1 and CDR2 are LGHNA and YNFKEQ. The CDR3 sequence is 14 residues long. The chain's CDR3 is CASSPAGASYGYTF. The CDR3 DNA follows: TGTGCCAGCAGCCCAGCCGGGGCCAGCTATGGCTACACCTTC.

The rearrangement links TRBV2 to TRBJ1-5, with D perhaps matching TRBD1 (5 bases). Trimming removed 4 bases from V and 6 bases from J, with 16 bases in between. This CDR3 is 15 amino acids long. In germline, CDR1 is SNHLY, CDR2 FYNNEI. As DNA, the CDR3 is TGTGCCAGCAGTGGGGACGGTGGGGAGAGTCAGCCCCAGCATTTT. Translating gives CASSGDGGESQPQHF.

The sample holds a few counts of this clone. The chain has TRBV11-2 and TRBJ2-3; 9 bases line up with TRBD2. The ends lost 5 bases at V and 3 bases at J; junction bases unmatched: 9. Germline-derived CDR1 and CDR2 are SGHAT and FQNNGV. The CDR3 has 16 amino acids. The CDR3 reads CASSARPLAGTDTQYF. The CDR3 DNA reads TGTGCCAGCAGCGCCAGACCCCTAGCGGGGACAGATACGCAGTATTTT.